A single sample is the source of the 27 T cell receptor beta chains below, sequenced in a study of blood T cell repertoires in COVID-19. The data were produced by immunoSEQ multiplex PCR, yet TCRdb's version contains in-frame clones alone and is incomplete. The sample holds 250,000 or so clones, approximately 90% seen once. Source material: PBMCs or T cells enriched from blood (not recorded which). The receptors originated from a man in his forties who had been exposed to COVID-19.

This chain joins TRBV2 and TRBJ1-1; tentative D call: TRBD1 (5 bases). The CDR3 is made up of 14 amino acids. Germline values: CDR1 SNHLY, CDR2 FYNNEI. V shed 4 bases and J shed 4 bases, with 13 bases lying between them. The CDR3 bases are TGTGCCAGCAGTGCAGGGCTTAAGCCCACTGAAGCTTTCTTT. Residues: CASSAGLKPTEAFF.

The chain recombines TRBV30 with TRBJ1-1, with 7 positions matching TRBD1. Trimming removed 0 bases from V and 0 bases from J; junction bases left unmatched: 13. Germline CDR1 and CDR2: GTSNPN and SVGIG (reference sequence). This CDR3 comprises 18 residues. CDR3 DNA: TGTGCCTGGAGTGTAGGGTGGGGACAGACCCTTATGAACACTGAAGCTTTCTTT. Translated, it gives CAWSVGWGQTLMNTEAFF.

V usage is TRBV9 and J usage is TRBJ1-1; 10 bases are shared with TRBD1. V lost 3 bases to trimming and J lost 5 bases; unmatched junction nucleotides: 7. Per germline, CDR1 SGDLS and CDR2 YYNGEE. The CDR3 spans 15 residues. CDR3 nucleotides: TGTGCCAGCAGCGGGGGACAGGGGAAGAGGACTGAAGCTTTCTTT. Translated: CASSGGQGKRTEAFF.

The chain couples TRBV19 to TRBJ2-2; D perhaps matches TRBD2 (5 bases). The CDR3 is 17 residues long. The germline gives CDR1 LNHDA, CDR2 SQIVND (reference sequence). The V end lost 4 bases, the J end lost 0 bases, and 15 bases lay between the germline ends. CDR3 in amino acids: CASSRETASTNTGELFF. CDR3 in DNA: TGTGCCAGTAGTAGGGAGACTGCTTCGACGAACACCGGGGAGCTGTTTTTT.

The gene calls are TRBV5-1 and TRBJ2-6; D possibly corresponds to TRBD2 (5 bases). Germline V CDR1 and CDR2: SGHRS, YFSETQ. The CDR3 extends over 15 amino acids. Deletions cut 2 bases from V and 0 bases from J, with 6 bases between. The CDR3 here is CASSLGGSGANVLTF. CDR3 sequence (DNA): TGCGCCAGCAGCTTAGGAGGCTCTGGGGCCAACGTCCTGACTTTC.

The chain employs TRBV5-4 and TRBJ2-5; tentative D call: TRBD2 (6 bases). The CDR3 sequence is 16 residues long. Germline CDR1 SGHNT, CDR2 YYREEE (reference sequence). Trimming shortened V by 0 bases and J by 1 base, and 13 bases separated the two germline ends. This CDR3 is CASSLEMERVQETQYF. Written as DNA, the CDR3 is TGTGCCAGCAGCTTGGAGATGGAGCGGGTCCAAGAGACCCAGTACTTC.

The chain employs TRBV6-1 and TRBJ1-1; no definite D call. Germline V gene data show CDR1 as MNHNS and CDR2 as SASEGT. The CDR3 spans 15 residues. V lost 2 bases, J lost 0 bases, and 10 bases lay in between. The CDR3 loop is CASSESRGMNTEAFF. The CDR3 DNA is TGTGCCAGCAGTGAAAGTCGAGGGATGAACACTGAAGCTTTCTTT.

This sequence joins TRBV5-4 and TRBJ2-2; D is perhaps TRBD1 (5 bases). CDR1 SGHNT and CDR2 YYREEE come from the germline V gene (reference sequence). Trimming shortened V by 0 bases and J by 3 bases, and 15 bases separated the two germline ends. The CDR3 spans 17 residues. DNA for the CDR3: TGTGCCAGCAGCTTGGGGACCAGGGCAAGCGACACCGGGGAGCTGTTTTTT. Translation: CASSLGTRASDTGELFF.

This chain links TRBV2 with TRBJ2-5, with TRBD1 matching 8 bases. Germline V gene sequence: CDR1 SNHLY, CDR2 FYNNEI. Trimming removed 7 bases from V and 5 bases from J; junction bases left unmatched: 12. This CDR3 comprises 15 residues. The DNA for the CDR3 is TGTGCCAGCACGACCGACGGACAGGGTTGGGAGACCCAGTACTTC. Translating gives CASTTDGQGWETQYF.

The chain employs TRBV27 and TRBJ1-2, with D maybe TRBD1 (6 bases). The CDR3 is 14 residues long. V lost 2 bases, J lost 7 bases, and 14 bases lay in between. CDR1 is MNHEY, CDR2 SMNVEV, per germline (reference sequence). The CDR3 DNA sequence: TGTGCCAGCAGTTTACAGGCCCAACAGGGTGGCTACACCTTC. Amino acid sequence: CASSLQAQQGGYTF.

A remark on this clone: One end of the junction fails to match germline, which may point to a read error. The chain couples TRBV11-3 to TRBJ2-1; TRBD1 aligns across 7 bases. The CDR3 is 15 amino acids. The germline V gene has CDR1 SGHNT and CDR2 YENEEA. CDR3 DNA: TGTGCCAGCAGCCTAGACAGGGTCTCCTACAATGAGCAGTTCTTC. Its translation: CASSLDRVSYNEQFF.

The chain joins TRBV6-2 or TRBV6-3 to TRBJ1-5; no firm D call. V dropped 5 bases and J dropped 7 bases, with 12 bases sitting between them. Germline CDR1 is MNHEY and CDR2 is SVGEGT. The CDR3 totals 13 residues. Here the CDR3 reads CASSLREHQPQHF. In nucleotides, the CDR3 is TGTGCCAGCAGTCTGAGGGAGCACCAGCCCCAGCATTTT.

The chain recombines TRBV6-2 or TRBV6-3 with TRBJ2-7; 13 nucleotides agree with TRBD2. V was pared by 4 bases and J by 3 bases, with 9 bases of the junction left unmatched. Germline CDR1 MNHEY, CDR2 SVGEGT. This CDR3 comprises 17 residues. CDR3 protein: CASSSIVWTSGGYEQYF. Here the CDR3 DNA reads TGTGCCAGCAGTTCGATAGTGTGGACTAGCGGGGGCTACGAGCAGTACTTC.

The chain links TRBV7-9 to TRBJ2-1; possible D gene TRBD1, 5 bases. CDR3 length: 14 amino acids. CDR1 is SEHNR and CDR2 is FQNEAQ in the germline V gene (reference sequence). Trimming removed 6 bases from V and 4 bases from J, with 13 bases in between. Written as DNA, the CDR3 is TGTGCCAGCAGTAACGACAGTCCTTACAATGAGCAGTTCTTC. Protein sequence: CASSNDSPYNEQFF.

This chain joins TRBV6-2 or TRBV6-3 and TRBJ1-5; D perhaps matches TRBD1 (6 bases). CDR3 size: 14 residues. Germline lookup yields CDR1 MNHEY and CDR2 SVGEGT. Trimming shortened V by 5 bases and J by 4 bases, and 12 bases separated the two germline ends. This CDR3 is CASSLFQGNQPQHF. In DNA, the CDR3 is TGTGCCAGCAGTCTTTTCCAGGGGAATCAGCCCCAGCATTTT.

The rearrangement links TRBV7-9 to TRBJ1-1, with TRBD1 identical over 9 bases. The CDR3 consists of 13 residues. Germline V gene lookup returns CDR1 SEHNR and CDR2 FQNEAQ (reference sequence). The V and J ends lost 5 bases and 5 bases, in that order; junction bases with no gene match: 3. CDR3 residues: CASSPGQGTEAFF. CDR3 DNA sequence: TGTGCCAGCAGCCCGGGACAGGGTACTGAAGCTTTCTTT.

The chain recombines TRBV14 with TRBJ2-7; D is ambiguous. CDR3 length equals 11 residues. V was trimmed by 1 base and J by 6 bases, leaving 4 bases between them. Per the germline V gene, CDR1 is SGHDN and CDR2 is FVKESK. The CDR3: CASSQGAEQYF. CDR3 DNA: TGTGCCAGCAGCCAAGGGGCCGAGCAGTACTTC.

The chain employs TRBV18 and TRBJ2-6; D gene unclear. From germline, CDR1 is KGHSH and CDR2 LQKENI. The V gene lost 10 bases and the J gene lost 0 bases, with 10 bases spanning the gap. CDR3 length: 14 residues. The CDR3: CAIPADSGANVLTF. CDR3 coding DNA: TGTGCCATACCGGCGGACTCTGGGGCCAACGTCCTGACTTTC.

J is TRBJ2-5 and V is TRBV6-5; D is possibly TRBD1 (6 bases). The V end was cut by 2 bases, the J end by 5 bases, with 15 bases between. Germline CDR1 and CDR2: MNHEY and SVGAGI. CDR3 length: 15 residues. As DNA, the CDR3 is TGTGCCAGCAGTTACACGGACAGCCCCCACGAGACCCAGTACTTC. Translating it yields CASSYTDSPHETQYF.

This chain uses TRBV28 with TRBJ2-1; possibly TRBD2 for D (5 bases). The CDR3 contains 15 residues. Per the germline V gene, CDR1 is MDHEN and CDR2 is SYDVKM. Trimming took 5 bases from V and 5 from J, leaving 16 bases between them. The CDR3 reads CASSVGVLGNNEQFF. CDR3 nucleotides: TGTGCCAGCAGTGTGGGAGTGCTCGGAAACAATGAGCAGTTCTTC.

V and J are TRBV15 and TRBJ2-1; the D gene is possibly TRBD1 (6 bases). Germline loops: CDR1 LNHNV, CDR2 YYDKDF (reference sequence). This CDR3 spans 16 amino acids. Trimming removed 3 bases at V and 0 bases at J, with 12 bases between. The CDR3 DNA follows: TGTGCCACCAGCAGCGGGCCCAGGGGCTCCTACAATGAGCAGTTCTTC. This encodes CATSSGPRGSYNEQFF.

In regard to this clone: Other DNA variants within this sample encode the same CDR3. This chain joins TRBV28 and TRBJ1-4; the match to TRBD1 covers 9 bases. With V trimmed by 6 bases and J by 8 bases, 7 bases remained unmatched. The CDR3 sequence is 14 residues long. Germline V gives CDR1 MDHEN, CDR2 SYDVKM. CDR3 residues: CASSAGTGREKLFF. The CDR3 DNA reads TGTGCCAGCAGCGCCGGGACAGGGAGGGAAAAACTGTTTTTT.

This chain uses TRBV28 with TRBJ1-2, with D unresolved. The CDR3 is made up of 13 amino acids. Germline V CDR1 and CDR2: MDHEN, SYDVKM. V lost 2 bases, J lost 8 bases, and 12 bases lay in between. This chain's CDR3 is CASSLRQDWGYTF. The CDR3 coding sequence is TGTGCCAGCAGTTTAAGGCAGGATTGGGGCTACACCTTC.

The rearrangement links TRBV28 to TRBJ1-2; TRBD1 might be the D (5 bases). Germline CDR1 and CDR2: MDHEN and SYDVKM. The length of the CDR3 is 13 residues. V lost 4 bases, J lost 8 bases, and 14 bases lay in between. The CDR3 sequence: CASSSGGGGGYTF. CDR3 in DNA: TGTGCCAGCAGTTCGGGGGGAGGCGGGGGCTACACCTTC.

This clone was seen more than once but under ten times. At the DNA level, this CDR3 is encoded by other sequences in the same sample as well. The genes are TRBV5-4 and TRBJ1-6; 9 bases align to TRBD1. CDR1 is SGHNT and CDR2 is YYREEE in the germline V gene (reference sequence). The CDR3 has 16 residues. V was pared by 4 bases and J by 6 bases, with 8 bases of the junction left unmatched. Here the CDR3 DNA reads TGTGCCAGCAGCCCGGGACAGGGAAGCAGTAATTCACCCCTCCACTTT. Translating gives CASSPGQGSSNSPLHF.

This rearrangement joins TRBV6-6 to TRBJ2-5; the match to TRBD1 covers 7 bases. This CDR3 region has 14 residues. Germline CDR1 MNHNY, CDR2 SVGAGI (reference sequence). The V and J ends lost 2 bases and 3 bases, in that order; junction bases with no gene match: 3. In DNA form, the CDR3 reads TGTGCCAGCAGTTACGTCGGGACAGAAGAGACCCAGTACTTC. Translated: CASSYVGTEETQYF.

The chain employs TRBV7-6 and TRBJ2-3, with D possibly TRBD2 on 7 matching bases. In germline, CDR1 is SGHVS, CDR2 FNYEAQ. Trimming took 1 base from V and 2 from J, leaving 16 bases between them. This CDR3 has 17 residues. The CDR3 DNA is TGTGCCAGCAGCTTAGGAGGGGGGGGACATCCCACAGATACGCAGTATTTT. It codes for CASSLGGGGHPTDTQYF.